The present T cell receptor beta chain was sequenced within a study of CD8+ T cells in alopecia areata. On the study more broadly: The study gave treated patients oral tofacitinib at 5 to 10 mg twice daily. Patients in the study were on tofacitinib for 6 to 18 months, then off it for 6 months.

Germline CDR1 is SGHAT and CDR2 is FQNNGV. The CDR3 is made up of 13 amino acids. Trimming cost V 0 bases and J 4 bases, with 5 bases left between them. Extracted RNA was reverse transcribed into cDNA, the sequencing template. Assay used: immunoSEQ multiplex PCR; TCRdb lists only in-frame clones, some missing. The sample lists tens of thousands of clones, around half occurring once. The study team obtained lesional scalp punch biopsies and peripheral blood from alopecia areata patients. The study, taken as a whole, reports: Lesional scalp displayed greater clonality than normal scalp, most notably in alopecia totalis/universalis.

The sample holds a few counts of this clone. Its antigen is not known. Sequences were derived from CD8+ T cells sorted from blood, sampled at week 0. This sequence was found in a human donor with alopecia areata. The chain recombines TRBV11-2 with TRBJ2-3; D unresolved. CDR3 bases: TGTGCCAGCAGCTTAGATCACCCAGATACGCAGTATTTT. Translating gives CASSLDHPDTQYF.